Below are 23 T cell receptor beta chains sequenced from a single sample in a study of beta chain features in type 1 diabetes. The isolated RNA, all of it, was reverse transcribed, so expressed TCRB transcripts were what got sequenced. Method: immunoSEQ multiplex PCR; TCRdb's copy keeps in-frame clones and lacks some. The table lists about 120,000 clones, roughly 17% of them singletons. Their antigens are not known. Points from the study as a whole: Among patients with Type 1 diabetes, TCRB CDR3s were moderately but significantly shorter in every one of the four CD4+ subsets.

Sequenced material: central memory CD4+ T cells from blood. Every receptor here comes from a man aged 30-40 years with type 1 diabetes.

In nucleotides, the CDR3 is TGTGCCAGCGGCTCCCAGGCCGGCAGGAACAATGAGCAGTTCTTC. It codes for CASGSQAGRNNEQFF. V is TRBV7-6 and J is TRBJ2-1; no firm D call. The CDR3 totals 15 residues. Looked up from germline, CDR1 is SGHVS and CDR2 is FNYEAQ. Between the trimmed V and J ends, which lost 8 bases and 5 bases, there was a span of 19 bases.

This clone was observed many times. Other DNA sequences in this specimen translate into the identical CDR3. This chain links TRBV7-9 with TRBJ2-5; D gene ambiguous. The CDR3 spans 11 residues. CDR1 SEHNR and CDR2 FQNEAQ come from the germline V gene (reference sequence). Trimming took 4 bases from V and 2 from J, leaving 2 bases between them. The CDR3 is CASSSQETQYF. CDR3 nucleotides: TGTGCCAGCAGCTCACAAGAGACCCAGTACTTC.

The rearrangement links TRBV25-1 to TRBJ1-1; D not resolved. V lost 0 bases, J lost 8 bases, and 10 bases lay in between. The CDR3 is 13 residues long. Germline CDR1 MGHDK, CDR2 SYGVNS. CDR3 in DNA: TGTGCCAGCAGTGAATATCGCTCAAGCGAAGCTTTCTTT. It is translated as CASSEYRSSEAFF.

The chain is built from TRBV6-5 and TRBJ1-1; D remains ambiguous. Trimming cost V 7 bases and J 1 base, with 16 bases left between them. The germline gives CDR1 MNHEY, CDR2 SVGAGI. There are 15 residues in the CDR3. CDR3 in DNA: TGTGCCAGCAACCCCCTTCAGGCTGGGAACACTGAAGCTTTCTTT. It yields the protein CASNPLQAGNTEAFF.

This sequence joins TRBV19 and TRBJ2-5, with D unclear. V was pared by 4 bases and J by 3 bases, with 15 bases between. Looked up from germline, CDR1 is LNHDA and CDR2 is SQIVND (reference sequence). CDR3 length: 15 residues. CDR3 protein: CASSRRWSGKETQYF. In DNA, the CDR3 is TGTGCCAGTAGTAGAAGATGGTCAGGAAAAGAGACCCAGTACTTC. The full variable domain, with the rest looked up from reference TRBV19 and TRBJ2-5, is DGGITQSPKYLFRKEGQNVTLSCEQNLNHDAMYWYRQDPGQGLRLIYYSQIVNDFQKGDIAEGYSVSREKKESFPLTVTSAQKNPTAFYLCASSRRWSGKETQYFGPGTRLLVL.

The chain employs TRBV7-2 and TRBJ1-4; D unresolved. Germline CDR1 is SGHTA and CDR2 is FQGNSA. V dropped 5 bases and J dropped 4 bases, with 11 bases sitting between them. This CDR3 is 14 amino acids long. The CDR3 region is CASSLGTYNEKLFF. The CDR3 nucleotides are TGTGCCAGCAGCCTTGGTACTTATAATGAAAAACTGTTTTTT.

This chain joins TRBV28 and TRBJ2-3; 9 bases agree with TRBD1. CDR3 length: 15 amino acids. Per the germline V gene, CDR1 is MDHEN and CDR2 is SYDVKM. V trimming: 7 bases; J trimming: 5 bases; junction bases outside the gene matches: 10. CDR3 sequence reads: CASTRGQGPGDTQYF. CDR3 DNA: TGTGCCAGCACCCGAGGACAGGGGCCTGGAGATACGCAGTATTTT.

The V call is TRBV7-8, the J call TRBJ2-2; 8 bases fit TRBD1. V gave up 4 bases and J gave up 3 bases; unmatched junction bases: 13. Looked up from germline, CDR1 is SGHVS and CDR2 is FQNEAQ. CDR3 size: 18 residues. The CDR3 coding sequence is TGTGCCAGCAGCTCGACTACCGGACAGGGAGTGGACACCGGGGAGCTGTTTTTT. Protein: CASSSTTGQGVDTGELFF.

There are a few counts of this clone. The DNA for the CDR3 is TGTGCCAGCAGTTATCCCTCCGGGGGGAACACTGAAGCTTTCTTT. Translated: CASSYPSGGNTEAFF. The chain combines TRBV6-5 with TRBJ1-1, with D tentatively TRBD1 (5 bases). CDR3 size: 15 residues. Germline CDR1 and CDR2: MNHEY and SVGAGI. The V and J ends lost 3 bases and 1 base respectively, with 12 bases between them.

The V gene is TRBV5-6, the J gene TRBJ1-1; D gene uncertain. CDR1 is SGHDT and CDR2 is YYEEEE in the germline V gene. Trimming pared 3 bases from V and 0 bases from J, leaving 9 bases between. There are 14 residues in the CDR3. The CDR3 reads CASSWQTVNTEAFF. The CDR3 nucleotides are TGTGCCAGCAGCTGGCAGACGGTGAACACTGAAGCTTTCTTT.

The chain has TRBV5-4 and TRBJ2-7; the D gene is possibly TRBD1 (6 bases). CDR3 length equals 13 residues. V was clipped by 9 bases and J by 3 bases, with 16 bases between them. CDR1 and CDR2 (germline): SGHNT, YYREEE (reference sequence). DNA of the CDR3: TGTGCCACCTCAAGGACAGAAAGCTACGAGCAGTACTTC. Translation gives CATSRTESYEQYF. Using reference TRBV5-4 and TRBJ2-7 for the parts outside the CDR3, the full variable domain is ETGVTQSPTHLIKTRGQQVTLRCSSQSGHNTVSWYQQALGQGPQFIFQYYREEENGRGNFPPRFSGLQFPNYSSELNVNALELDDSALYLCATSRTESYEQYFGPGTRLTVT.

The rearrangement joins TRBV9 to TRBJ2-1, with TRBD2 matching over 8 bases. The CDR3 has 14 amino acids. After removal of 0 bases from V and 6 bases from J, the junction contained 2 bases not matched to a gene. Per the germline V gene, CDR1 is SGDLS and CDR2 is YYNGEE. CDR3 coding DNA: TGTGCCAGCAGCGTAGTTGGGACTAGCAATGAGCAGTTCTTC. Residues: CASSVVGTSNEQFF.

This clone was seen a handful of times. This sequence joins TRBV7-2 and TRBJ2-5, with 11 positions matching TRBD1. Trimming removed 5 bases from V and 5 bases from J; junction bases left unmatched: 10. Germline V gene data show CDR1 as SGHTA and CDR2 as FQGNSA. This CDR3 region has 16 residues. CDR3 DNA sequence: TGTGCCAGCAGCCGGGTCTGGGACAGGGGGGCGGAGACCCAGTACTTC. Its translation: CASSRVWDRGAETQYF.

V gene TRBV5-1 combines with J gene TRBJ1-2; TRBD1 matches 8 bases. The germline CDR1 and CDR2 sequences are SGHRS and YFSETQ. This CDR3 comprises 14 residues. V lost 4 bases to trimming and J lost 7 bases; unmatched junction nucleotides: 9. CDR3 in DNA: TGCGCCAGCAGCCTCCAGACAGGGGAGAGTGGCTACACCTTC. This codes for CASSLQTGESGYTF.

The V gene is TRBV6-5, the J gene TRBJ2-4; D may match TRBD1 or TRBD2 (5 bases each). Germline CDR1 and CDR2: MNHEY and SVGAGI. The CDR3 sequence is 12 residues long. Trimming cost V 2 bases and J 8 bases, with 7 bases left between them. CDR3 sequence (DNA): TGTGCCAGCAGTTACCTGGGGGACATTCAGTACTTC. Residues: CASSYLGDIQYF.

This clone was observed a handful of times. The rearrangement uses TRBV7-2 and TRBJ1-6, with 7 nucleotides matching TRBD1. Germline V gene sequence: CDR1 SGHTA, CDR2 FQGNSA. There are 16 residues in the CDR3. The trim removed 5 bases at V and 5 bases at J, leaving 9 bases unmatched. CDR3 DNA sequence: TGTGCCAGCAGCGCGTCTTACAGGGGAAATAATTCACCCCTCCACTTT. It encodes CASSASYRGNNSPLHF.

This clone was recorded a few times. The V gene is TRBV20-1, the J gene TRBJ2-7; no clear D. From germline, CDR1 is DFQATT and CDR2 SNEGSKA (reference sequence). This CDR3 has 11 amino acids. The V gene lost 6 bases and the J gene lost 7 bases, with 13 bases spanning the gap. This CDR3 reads CSARVLKEQYF. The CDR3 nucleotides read TGCAGTGCCCGGGTCCTGAAGGAGCAGTACTTC.

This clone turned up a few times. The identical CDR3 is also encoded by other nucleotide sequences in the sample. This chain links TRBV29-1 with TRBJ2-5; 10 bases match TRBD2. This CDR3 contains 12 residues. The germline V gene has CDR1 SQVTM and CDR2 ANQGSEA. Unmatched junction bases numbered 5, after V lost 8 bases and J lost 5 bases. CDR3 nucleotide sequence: TGCAGCTCTCGGACTAGCGGCGAGACCCAGTACTTC. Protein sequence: CSSRTSGETQYF.

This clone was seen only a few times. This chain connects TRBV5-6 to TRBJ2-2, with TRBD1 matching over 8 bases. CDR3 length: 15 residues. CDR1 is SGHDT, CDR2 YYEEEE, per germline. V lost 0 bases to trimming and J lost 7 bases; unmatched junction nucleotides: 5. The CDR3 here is CASSLETGVVGELFF. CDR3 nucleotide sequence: TGTGCCAGCAGCTTGGAGACAGGGGTGGTCGGGGAGCTGTTTTTT. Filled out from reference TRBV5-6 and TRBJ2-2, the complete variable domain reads DAGVTQSPTHLIKTRGQQVTLRCSPKSGHDTVSWYQQALGQGPQFIFQYYEEEERQRGNFPDRFSGHQFPNYSSELNVNALLLGDSALYLCASSLETGVVGELFFGEGSRLTVL.

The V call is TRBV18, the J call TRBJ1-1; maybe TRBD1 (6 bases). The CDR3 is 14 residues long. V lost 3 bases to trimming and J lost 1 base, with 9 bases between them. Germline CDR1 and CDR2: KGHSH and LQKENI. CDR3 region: CASSPPTGNTEAFF. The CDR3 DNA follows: TGTGCCAGCTCACCGCCGACAGGGAACACTGAAGCTTTCTTT.

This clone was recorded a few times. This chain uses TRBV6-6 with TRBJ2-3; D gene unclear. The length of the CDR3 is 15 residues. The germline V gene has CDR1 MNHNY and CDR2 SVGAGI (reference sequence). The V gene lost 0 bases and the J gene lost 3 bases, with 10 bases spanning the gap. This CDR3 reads CASSYSGSRTDTQYF. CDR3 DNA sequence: TGTGCCAGCAGTTACTCGGGCAGCCGGACAGATACGCAGTATTTT.

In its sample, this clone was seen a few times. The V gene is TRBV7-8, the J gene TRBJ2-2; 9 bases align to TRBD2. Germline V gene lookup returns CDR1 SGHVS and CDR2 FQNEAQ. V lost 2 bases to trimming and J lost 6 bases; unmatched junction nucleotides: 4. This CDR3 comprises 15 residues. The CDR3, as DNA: TGTGCCAGCAGCTTACAAGCGGGGGGCTCCGGGGAGCTGTTTTTT. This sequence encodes CASSLQAGGSGELFF.

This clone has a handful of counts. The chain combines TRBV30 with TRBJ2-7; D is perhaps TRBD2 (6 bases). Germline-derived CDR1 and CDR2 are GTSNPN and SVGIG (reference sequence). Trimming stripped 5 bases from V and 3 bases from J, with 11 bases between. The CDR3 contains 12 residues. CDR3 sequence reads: CAWGGTYYEQYF. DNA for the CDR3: TGTGCCTGGGGAGGGACCTACTACGAGCAGTACTTC.